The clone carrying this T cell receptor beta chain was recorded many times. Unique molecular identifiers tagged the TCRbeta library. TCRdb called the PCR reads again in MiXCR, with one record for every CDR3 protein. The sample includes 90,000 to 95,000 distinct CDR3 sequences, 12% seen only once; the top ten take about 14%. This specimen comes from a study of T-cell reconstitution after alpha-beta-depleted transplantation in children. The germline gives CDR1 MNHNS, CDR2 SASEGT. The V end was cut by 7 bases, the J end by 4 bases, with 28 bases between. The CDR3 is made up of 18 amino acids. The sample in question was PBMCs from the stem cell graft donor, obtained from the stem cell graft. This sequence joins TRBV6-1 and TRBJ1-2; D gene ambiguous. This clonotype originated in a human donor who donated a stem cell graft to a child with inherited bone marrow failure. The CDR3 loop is CASTQSELPSHARYGYTF. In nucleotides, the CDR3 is TGTGCCAGCACTCAAAGTGAACTACCATCCCATGCCCGCTATGGCTACACCTTC.